These 6 T cell receptor beta chains originate from one sample sequenced in a study of OX40 agonist ivuxolimab in advanced cancers. The data were produced by immunoSEQ multiplex PCR, yet TCRdb's version contains in-frame clones alone and is incomplete. Seen here are some 18,000 clones, approximately 82% observed once, and the top ten hold over 10%. The sequenced sample was CD4+ or CD8+ T cells sorted from blood, obtained in a trial of the OX40 agonist ivuxolimab. Receptor source: an adult with an advanced solid tumor such as melanoma, head and neck, liver or kidney cancer.

J is TRBJ2-7 and V is TRBV6-1; the D is unclear. This CDR3 spans 11 amino acids. The germline V gene has CDR1 MNHNS and CDR2 SASEGT. Trimming took off 5 bases at V and 3 bases at J, with 5 bases between the two ends. The CDR3 DNA sequence: TGTGCCAGCAGTTTGGGCTACGAGCAGTACTTC. Encoded protein: CASSLGYEQYF.

The chain joins TRBV6-1 to TRBJ1-5; the D is unclear. This CDR3 has 15 residues. Trimming cost V 2 bases and J 0 bases, with 8 bases left between them. In germline, CDR1 is MNHNS, CDR2 SASEGT. The CDR3 DNA reads as TGTGCCAGCAGTGAATGGCAGGCTAGCAATCAGCCCCAGCATTTT. Translating gives CASSEWQASNQPQHF.

This clone was seen once. The chain joins TRBV7-2 to TRBJ2-2; 7 bases map to TRBD2. The CDR3 is made up of 15 amino acids. V was clipped by 1 base and J by 6 bases; unmatched bases: 5. The germline CDR1 and CDR2 sequences are SGHTA and FQGNSA. CDR3 sequence reads: CASSLGLAVPGELFF. CDR3 DNA sequence: TGTGCCAGCAGCTTAGGACTAGCCGTACCCGGGGAGCTGTTTTTT.

V is TRBV29-1 and J is TRBJ2-7; D is ambiguous. V lost 2 bases and J 3 bases, leaving 11 bases between the germline ends. Germline values: CDR1 SQVTM, CDR2 ANQGSEA. CDR3 size: 13 residues. In DNA, the CDR3 is TGCAGCGTTGAAACTCAGCCTCGCTACGAGCAGTACTTC. Translated, it gives CSVETQPRYEQYF.

V usage is TRBV27 and J usage is TRBJ2-7, with D hard to call. CDR1 is MNHEY, CDR2 SMNVEV, per germline (reference sequence). V gave up 9 bases and J gave up 0 bases, with 15 bases separating them. The CDR3 totals 14 residues. CDR3 bases: TGTGCCAGTTCGCCAGGATTCGTCTCCTACGAGCAGTACTTC. Translated: CASSPGFVSYEQYF.

CDR3 bases: TGTGCCAGCAGCAAATGGGAAGGGGTACTCTCCTACGAGCAGTACTTC. Residues: CASSKWEGVLSYEQYF. The chain recombines TRBV21-1 with TRBJ2-7; the table's D call TRBD1 went unverified against the DNA. TRBV21-1 is annotated as a pseudogene. The CDR3 runs 16 residues.